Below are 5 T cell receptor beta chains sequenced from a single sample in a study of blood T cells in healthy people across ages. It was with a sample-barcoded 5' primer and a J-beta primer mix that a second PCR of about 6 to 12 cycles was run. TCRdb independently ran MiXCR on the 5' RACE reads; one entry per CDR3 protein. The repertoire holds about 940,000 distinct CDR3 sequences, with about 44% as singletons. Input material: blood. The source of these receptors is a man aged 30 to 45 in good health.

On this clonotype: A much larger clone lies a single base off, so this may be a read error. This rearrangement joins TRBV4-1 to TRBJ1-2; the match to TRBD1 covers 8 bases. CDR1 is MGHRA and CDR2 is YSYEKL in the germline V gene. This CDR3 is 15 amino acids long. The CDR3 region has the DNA TGCGCCAGCAGCCACCATCTGACAGGGGATTATGGCCACACCTTC. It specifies CASSHHLTGDYGHTF.

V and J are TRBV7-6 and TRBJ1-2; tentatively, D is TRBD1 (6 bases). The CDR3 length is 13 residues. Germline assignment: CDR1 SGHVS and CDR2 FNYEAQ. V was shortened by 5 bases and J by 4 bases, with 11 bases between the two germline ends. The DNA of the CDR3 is TGTGCCAGCAGCCCCGACAGGTTCTATGGCTACACCTTC. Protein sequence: CASSPDRFYGYTF.

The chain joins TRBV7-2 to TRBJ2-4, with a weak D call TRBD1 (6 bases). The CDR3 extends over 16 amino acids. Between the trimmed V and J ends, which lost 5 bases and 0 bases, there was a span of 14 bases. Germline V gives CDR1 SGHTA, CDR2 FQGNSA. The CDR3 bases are TGTGCCAGCAGCAAACAGGGTTTGCTAGCCAAAAACATTCAGTACTTC. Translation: CASSKQGLLAKNIQYF.

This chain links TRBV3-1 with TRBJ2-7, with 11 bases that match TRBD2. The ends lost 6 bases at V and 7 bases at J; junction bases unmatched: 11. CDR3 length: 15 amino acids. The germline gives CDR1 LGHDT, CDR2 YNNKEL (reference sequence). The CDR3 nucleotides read TGTGCCAGCAGACTAGCGGGGGTCTCCTACAATGAGCAGTACTTC. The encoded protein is CASRLAGVSYNEQYF.

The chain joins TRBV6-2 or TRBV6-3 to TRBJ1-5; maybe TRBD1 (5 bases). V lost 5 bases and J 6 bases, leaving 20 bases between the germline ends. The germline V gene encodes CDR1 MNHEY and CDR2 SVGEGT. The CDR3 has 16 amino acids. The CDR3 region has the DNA TGTGCCAGCAGTGTACTTTCCAGGGTCTCAGGTCAGCCCCAGCATTTT. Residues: CASSVLSRVSGQPQHF.